The clone carrying this T cell receptor (beta chain) occurred many times. The antigen is unknown. Individual cDNA molecules carried attached unique molecular identifiers. TCRdb re-called the 5' RACE reads through MiXCR, storing one row per CDR3 protein. Altogether about 45,000 distinct CDR3 sequences are present, approximately 10% being singletons, with the ten largest covering roughly 22%. This entry belongs to a study of early T cells in non-severe SARS-CoV-2 infection. On the study more broadly: Sequenced bulk RNA came from whole blood that was unsorted, and chains were unpaired.

Study-wide results and limits: In VDJdb matching, anti-spike CD8 responses were favored while private and CD4 specificities went missing.

V lost 4 bases and J lost 6; bases outside the gene matches: 9. CDR3 length: 14 amino acids. Germline CDR1 SGHRS, CDR2 YFSETQ. The rearrangement uses TRBV5-1 and TRBJ1-1; 7 positions agree with TRBD1. Sequenced material: whole blood. The receptor was derived from an adult who was a healthcare worker with PCR-confirmed SARS-CoV-2 infection or an uninfected control (not recorded which). Here the CDR3 reads CASSPGQPLAEAFF. The CDR3 DNA sequence: TGCGCCAGCAGCCCGGGACAGCCCCTCGCTGAAGCTTTCTTT.